This entry is about one T cell receptor (beta chain). The sample comes from a study of blood T cell repertoires in COVID-19. Study context: Donors in the United States, Italy and Spain gave samples during acute or convalescent COVID-19. Sample material is recorded as cDNA or gDNA derived from T cells, B-cell-depleted T cells, or PBMCs.

Here immunoSEQ multiplex PCR was the method, and the copy in TCRdb shows in-frame clones only, minus some. The sample yields 100,000 to 150,000 clones, about 88% seen once. This CDR3 is built from 16 residues. V is TRBV21-1 and J is TRBJ1-5; the DNA was not used to check the table's D call, TRBD1. TRBV21-1 is a pseudogene. The sample taken for sequencing was peripheral blood. This clonotype originated in a woman of 80 years or more with acute or convalescent COVID-19. The CDR3 DNA reads as TGTGCCAGCAGCAAGCGCCGGGACATGGGATCCTCCCCCCAGCATTTT. This codes for CASSKRRDMGSSPQHF.